Shown below are 25 T cell receptor beta chains from a single sample sequenced in a study of T-cell memory formation after mild COVID-19. TCRdb re-called the 5' RACE reads with MiXCR, one entry per CDR3 protein. The sample carries approximately 300,000 distinct CDR3 sequences, roughly 8% recorded once. What was sequenced was PBMCs or a T cell subset sorted from them (not recorded which). The receptors derive from a man in his late teens or twenties who had mild COVID-19 (a few samples of this study predate the infection). Cell type and time point are not known.

This clonotype appeared many times. The chain uses TRBV12-3 or TRBV12-4 and TRBJ2-3; a possible D gene is TRBD2 (6 bases). The V end lost 6 bases, the J end lost 1 base, and 11 bases lay between the germline ends. The CDR3 runs to 14 residues. CDR3 bases: TGTGCCAGCAGGACCCCGGGGGGCACAGATACGCAGTATTTT. Translated: CASRTPGGTDTQYF.

This clonotype was seen a handful of times. The J gene is TRBJ2-1, the V gene TRBV7-2, with D maybe TRBD2 (5 bases). Trimming took off 4 bases at V and 10 bases at J, with 11 bases between the two ends. Germline V lookup: CDR1 SGHTA, CDR2 FQGNSA. This CDR3 contains 12 residues. The CDR3 DNA sequence: TGTGCCAGCAGCTCCGGGGATTGGGAGCAGTTCTTC. It is translated as CASSSGDWEQFF.

The V gene is TRBV18, the J gene TRBJ2-7, with D perhaps TRBD1 (6 bases). V was pared by 4 bases and J by 8 bases, with 21 bases between. CDR1 and CDR2 from the germline V gene are KGHSH and LQKENI. This CDR3 is built from 15 residues. In DNA, the CDR3 is TGTGCCAGCTCACTTCCTTCAGGGGTCACAGCAAAGCAGTACGTC. Its protein is CASSLPSGVTAKQYV.

The chain combines TRBV12-3 or TRBV12-4 with TRBJ1-3, with D tentatively TRBD1 (5 bases). The CDR3 is 16 amino acids. V was pared by 5 bases and J by 0 bases, with 14 bases between. DNA for the CDR3: TGTGCCAGCAGTGGTACAGGATCCGACTCTGGAAACACCATATATTTT. This gives the protein CASSGTGSDSGNTIYF.

There are a few counts of this clonotype. The chain joins TRBV28 to TRBJ1-5; TRBD1 might be the D (5 bases). The CDR3 is 14 residues long. V was cut by 2 bases and J by 7 bases, with 12 bases left in between. Germline assignment: CDR1 MDHEN and CDR2 SYDVKM. CDR3 bases: TGTGCCAGCAGTTTAGGGCAGGGATGGCAGCCCCAGCATTTT. Translated, it gives CASSLGQGWQPQHF.

The rearrangement links TRBV6-5 to TRBJ2-2, with 10 bases aligning to TRBD1. Germline V lookup: CDR1 MNHEY, CDR2 SVGAGI. Trimming at V came to 9 bases and at J to 5 bases, leaving 3 bases not matched to a gene. The CDR3 spans 13 residues. The CDR3 is CASGQGETGELFF. CDR3 DNA: TGTGCCAGTGGACAGGGGGAGACCGGGGAGCTGTTTTTT.

The table lists this clonotype with many counts. At one end, the junction sequence differs from germline, possibly due to a read error. The chain uses TRBV5-1 and TRBJ2-5; D may correspond to TRBD1 or TRBD2 (6 bases each). CDR1 SGHRS and CDR2 YFSETQ come from the germline V gene. CDR3 length equals 14 residues. The CDR3 loop reads CASSLGGTQETQYF. The CDR3 DNA sequence: TGTGCCAGCAGCTTAGGGGGGACCCAAGAGACCCAGTACTTC.

This clonotype occurred a few times. The V call is TRBV20-1, the J call TRBJ1-5, with TRBD1 as a possible D gene (5 bases). There are 16 residues in the CDR3. Germline-derived CDR1 and CDR2 are DFQATT and SNEGSKA (reference sequence). V shed 0 bases and J shed 0 bases, with 12 bases lying between them. The CDR3 protein is CSARDRNRHSNQPQHF. In nucleotides, the CDR3 is TGCAGTGCTAGAGATAGAAACAGGCATAGCAATCAGCCCCAGCATTTT.

V is TRBV4-3 and J is TRBJ2-3, with TRBD2 as a possible D gene (5 bases). This CDR3 contains 15 residues. Trimming took 3 bases from V and 5 from J, leaving 15 bases between them. CDR1 LGHNA and CDR2 YSLEER come from the germline V gene. CDR3 coding DNA: TGCGCCAGCAGCCATTTGGGAGTCGGAGAAGATACGCAGTATTTT. Amino acid sequence: CASSHLGVGEDTQYF.

The chain combines TRBV3-2 with TRBJ2-7; the table's D call TRBD1 went unverified against the DNA. TRBV3-2 is a pseudogene. The CDR3 runs 13 residues. CDR3 coding DNA: TGTGCCAGCAGCCAGGGGCAGAGCTACGAGCAGTACTTC. This translates into CASSQGQSYEQYF.

This clonotype was detected many times. The rearrangement joins TRBV7-2 to TRBJ2-5, with no clear D. Germline values: CDR1 SGHTA, CDR2 FQGNSA. This CDR3 region has 17 residues. With 1 base removed from V and 5 bases from J, the gap between germline ends came to 20 bases. The CDR3 nucleotides read TGTGCCAGCAGCTTAGTAGGTGGTAGCTCGGCGTTTGAGACCCAGTACTTC. This gives the protein CASSLVGGSSAFETQYF.

This clonotype turned up a few times. CDR3 nucleotide sequence: TGTGCCAGCAGCTTACGACAGACTTTGAACACTGAAGCTTTCTTT. This sequence encodes CASSLRQTLNTEAFF. The chain has TRBV7-2 and TRBJ1-1; D is possibly TRBD1 (5 bases). The V gene's germline CDR1 is SGHTA and CDR2 FQGNSA. The CDR3 contains 15 residues. V lost 2 bases and J 0 bases, leaving 10 bases between the germline ends. Full variable domain (rest looked up from reference TRBV7-2 and TRBJ1-1): GAGVSQSPSNKVTEKGKDVELRCDPISGHTALYWYRQSLGQGLEFLIYFQGNSAPDKSGLPSDRFSAERTGGSVSTLTIQRTQQEDSAVYLCASSLRQTLNTEAFFGQGTRLTVV.

This clonotype was found a few times. This sequence joins TRBV10-2 and TRBJ2-7; no definite D call. V lost 8 bases, J lost 3 bases, and 11 bases lay in between. The CDR3 contains 12 residues. Germline CDR1 reads WSHSY; CDR2 reads SAAADI. The CDR3, as DNA: TGCGCCAGCCGCTGGGCTTACTACGAGCAGTACTTC. Residues: CASRWAYYEQYF.

This clonotype has a count of ten or more. V usage is TRBV7-9 and J usage is TRBJ2-7; D may match TRBD1 or TRBD2 (5 bases each). Germline assignment: CDR1 SEHNR and CDR2 FQNEAQ (reference sequence). The V end was cut by 5 bases, the J end by 4 bases, with 21 bases between. This CDR3 region has 16 residues. The CDR3 loop reads CASSPWVGTVSYEQYF. The CDR3 DNA reads TGTGCCAGCAGCCCGTGGGTCGGGACGGTTTCGTACGAGCAGTACTTC.

The V gene is TRBV6-5, the J gene TRBJ2-7, with D uncertain. The length of the CDR3 is 15 residues. Germline assignment: CDR1 MNHEY and CDR2 SVGAGI. V was pared by 0 bases and J by 2 bases, with 11 bases between. The CDR3 bases are TGTGCCAGCAGTTACTCGTCGACTGGGGCCTACGAGCAGTACTTC. Its protein product is CASSYSSTGAYEQYF.

This rearrangement joins TRBV20-1 to TRBJ2-1, with 8 positions matching TRBD2. The CDR3 extends over 15 amino acids. Germline V gene lookup returns CDR1 DFQATT and CDR2 SNEGSKA (reference sequence). V shed 6 bases, J shed 5 bases, and the junction held 12 bases outside the gene matches. CDR3 in DNA: TGCAGTGCCGGGCATGCGGGCGGGGGGAACAATGAGCAGTTCTTC. Amino acid sequence: CSAGHAGGGNNEQFF.

This clonotype was seen ten or more times. One junction end disagrees with the germline gene, perhaps due to a read error. The chain couples TRBV5-1 to TRBJ2-3; D remains ambiguous. Germline V gives CDR1 SGHRS, CDR2 YFSETQ. This CDR3 spans 13 amino acids. CDR3 sequence (DNA): TGTGCCAGCAGTTTATTTGGCACAGATACGCAGTATTTT. Residues: CASSLFGTDTQYF.

This clonotype has a count of ten or more. The chain has TRBV27 and TRBJ2-2, with D hard to call. The CDR3 length is 15 residues. V lost 5 bases, J lost 1 base, and 11 bases lay in between. CDR1 is MNHEY, CDR2 SMNVEV, per germline (reference sequence). The CDR3: CASSPLGLNTGELFF. CDR3 coding DNA: TGTGCCAGCAGTCCCTTGGGCTTGAACACCGGGGAGCTGTTTTTT.

A few counts support this clonotype. The chain couples TRBV20-1 to TRBJ1-3; no clear D. Germline CDR1 DFQATT, CDR2 SNEGSKA (reference sequence). This CDR3 has 16 amino acids. Trimming cost V 0 bases and J 0 bases, with 12 bases left between them. The CDR3 loop is CSARDSRTSSGNTIYF. CDR3 in DNA: TGCAGTGCTAGAGATTCGCGGACGAGCTCTGGAAACACCATATATTTT.

The chain employs TRBV15 and TRBJ2-5; 8 nucleotides match TRBD1. CDR1 is LNHNV and CDR2 is YYDKDF in the germline V gene (reference sequence). This CDR3 comprises 14 residues. Trimming removed 1 base from V and 4 bases from J; junction bases left unmatched: 2. The CDR3 reads CATSRGGQGETQYF. DNA of the CDR3: TGTGCCACCAGCAGAGGAGGACAGGGAGAGACCCAGTACTTC.

Only a few counts were recorded for this clonotype. This chain connects TRBV6-6 to TRBJ2-7; 8 bases line up with TRBD1. There are 16 residues in the CDR3. The V gene end was trimmed by 5 bases and the J gene end by 3 bases; junction bases not matched to a gene: 12. Germline CDR1 and CDR2: MNHNY and SVGAGI (reference sequence). CDR3 bases: TGTGCCAGCAGTAACGACAGGGGCCCTCTCCTCTACGAGCAGTACTTC. Translated, it gives CASSNDRGPLLYEQYF.

There are many counts of this clonotype. The chain employs TRBV27 and TRBJ2-7; D possibly uses TRBD1 or TRBD2 (5 bases each). The CDR3 sequence is 13 residues long. Germline V lookup: CDR1 MNHEY, CDR2 SMNVEV (reference sequence). The ends were cut back, 6 bases at V and 0 bases at J, with 9 bases in the middle. Written as DNA, the CDR3 is TGTGCCAGCAGCTGGGGGACCTCCTACGAGCAGTACTTC. Residues: CASSWGTSYEQYF.

The sample holds many counts of this clonotype. The rearrangement joins TRBV12-3 or TRBV12-4 to TRBJ2-2; D is tentatively TRBD1 or TRBD2 (5 bases each). The V gene lost 9 bases and the J gene lost 6 bases, with 8 bases spanning the gap. CDR3 length: 11 amino acids. The CDR3 loop reads CASRGAGELFF. DNA of the CDR3: TGTGCCAGTCGAGGGGCCGGGGAGCTGTTTTTT.

This clonotype was seen a few times. The chain uses TRBV6-5 and TRBJ2-7, with D tentatively TRBD1 or TRBD2 (5 bases each). This CDR3 spans 13 amino acids. Trimming removed 0 bases at V and 6 bases at J, with 9 bases between. CDR1 MNHEY and CDR2 SVGAGI come from the germline V gene. The CDR3 DNA reads as TGTGCCAGCAGTTACTCGCCCGGGACCGAGCAGTACGTC. It is translated as CASSYSPGTEQYV.

The table lists this clonotype with a few counts. The V gene is TRBV7-2, the J gene TRBJ2-3, with TRBD2 matching over 8 bases. Per germline, CDR1 SGHTA and CDR2 FQGNSA. The trim removed 5 bases at V and 7 bases at J, leaving 8 bases unmatched. This CDR3 is built from 14 residues. CDR3 sequence reads: CASSPGGPLNTQYF. The CDR3, as DNA: TGTGCCAGCAGCCCGGGGGGGCCTTTGAATACGCAGTATTTT.